The 32 T cell receptor beta chains in this list originate from one sample, sequenced in a study of cytomegalovirus exposure and HLA in healthy donors. The PCR made use of 60 Vbeta and 13 Jbeta primers. Assay used: immunoSEQ multiplex PCR; TCRdb lists only in-frame clones, some missing. Here the sample spans about 90,000 clones, around 78% being singletons. Sequenced input: PBMCs. The receptors shown here come from a man younger than 45 in good health and CMV-seronegative.

The J gene is TRBJ1-2, the V gene TRBV27, with TRBD1 matching over 7 bases. The V and J ends lost 6 bases and 4 bases, in that order; junction bases with no gene match: 14. The CDR3 is 16 amino acids. Germline V CDR1 and CDR2: MNHEY, SMNVEV (reference sequence). CDR3 in DNA: TGTGCCAGCAGCACACTCAACAGGGGTGCTAGCTATGGCTACACCTTC. It codes for CASSTLNRGASYGYTF.

The count of this clone is one. This chain connects TRBV7-2 to TRBJ1-5, with 9 positions matching TRBD1. The CDR3 runs 15 residues. The J segment lost 4 bases and the V segment lost 5 bases, leaving 6 bases of the junction unmatched. The V gene's germline CDR1 is SGHTA and CDR2 FQGNSA. The CDR3 region has the DNA TGTGCCAGCAGCAGACAGGGGGTGGTAAATCAGCCCCAGCATTTT. Translated, it gives CASSRQGVVNQPQHF. Full variable domain (rest looked up from reference TRBV7-2 and TRBJ1-5): GAGVSQSPSNKVTEKGKDVELRCDPISGHTALYWYRQSLGQGLEFLIYFQGNSAPDKSGLPSDRFSAERTGGSVSTLTIQRTQQEDSAVYLCASSRQGVVNQPQHFGDGTRLSIL.

The chain has TRBV2 and TRBJ1-2; the D gene is possibly TRBD1 (6 bases). Trimming removed 3 bases from V and 4 bases from J, with 15 bases in between. This CDR3 spans 15 amino acids. Germline values: CDR1 SNHLY, CDR2 FYNNEI. The CDR3 nucleotides read TGTGCCAGCAGTGAGGAAACTCAGGGGTTCTATGGCTACACCTTC. This codes for CASSEETQGFYGYTF. Combining the CDR3 with reference TRBV2 and TRBJ1-2 gives the whole variable domain EPEVTQTPSHQVTQMGQEVILRCVPISNHLYFYWYRQILGQKVEFLVSFYNNEISEKSEIFDDQFSVERPDGSNFTLKIRSTKLEDSAMYFCASSEETQGFYGYTFGSGTRLTVV.

The CDR3 DNA reads as TGCGCCAGCAGCCAAGATCGACAGGGGAACACTGAAGCTTTCTTT. Translating it yields CASSQDRQGNTEAFF. This rearrangement joins TRBV4-3 to TRBJ1-1; 7 bases agree with TRBD1. After removal of 0 bases from V and 1 base from J, the junction contained 2 bases not matched to a gene. The CDR3 length is 15 residues. Looked up from germline, CDR1 is LGHNA and CDR2 is YSLEER.

The gene calls are TRBV14 and TRBJ1-2; unclear D gene. Trimming pared 3 bases from V and 4 bases from J, leaving 18 bases between. The CDR3 sequence is 16 residues long. In germline, CDR1 is SGHDN, CDR2 FVKESK. DNA for the CDR3: TGTGCCAGCAGCCAGCTTCGGGATGGAGTAATCTATGGCTACACCTTC. Translating it yields CASSQLRDGVIYGYTF.

The rearrangement links TRBV6-6 to TRBJ1-1; the D is unclear. Per the germline V gene, CDR1 is MNHNY and CDR2 is SVGAGI (reference sequence). CDR3 length: 13 residues. The V gene lost 2 bases and the J gene lost 7 bases, with 11 bases spanning the gap. CDR3 in DNA: TGTGCCAGCAGTTACGACGGGTATGATGAAGCTTTCTTT. As protein: CASSYDGYDEAFF.

The J gene is TRBJ1-4, the V gene TRBV27, with D tentatively TRBD1 (5 bases). The V end lost 6 bases, the J end lost 5 bases, and 16 bases lay between the germline ends. CDR1 and CDR2 (germline): MNHEY, SMNVEV (reference sequence). CDR3 length: 15 residues. This CDR3 is CASRPDSRGNEKLFF. CDR3 coding DNA: TGTGCCAGCAGACCCGACAGCAGAGGAAATGAAAAACTGTTTTTT.

This sequence joins TRBV14 and TRBJ2-3, with 11 bases that match TRBD2. After removal of 5 bases from V and 4 bases from J, the junction contained 14 bases not matched to a gene. In germline, CDR1 is SGHDN, CDR2 FVKESK. The CDR3 spans 18 residues. CDR3 region: CASSLRGTSGRASDTQYF. Written as DNA, the CDR3 is TGTGCCAGCAGCTTAAGAGGAACTAGCGGGAGAGCGTCAGATACGCAGTATTTT.

The genes are TRBV29-1 and TRBJ2-3, with D perhaps TRBD1 (6 bases). Per germline, CDR1 SQVTM and CDR2 ANQGSEA. Trimming shortened V by 4 bases and J by 0 bases, and 11 bases separated the two germline ends. CDR3 size: 14 residues. In DNA form, the CDR3 reads TGCAGCGTTGCGGCAGGGGCGAGCACAGATACGCAGTATTTT. Amino acid sequence: CSVAAGASTDTQYF.

V is TRBV10-3 and J is TRBJ2-3; 10 bases line up with TRBD2. The trim removed 6 bases at V and 6 bases at J, leaving 9 bases unmatched. CDR1 ENHRY and CDR2 SYGVKD come from the germline V gene. There are 15 residues in the CDR3. CDR3 sequence reads: CAIRSAGGPLDTQYF. In DNA, the CDR3 is TGTGCCATCAGGTCAGCGGGGGGGCCATTGGATACGCAGTATTTT.

The chain has TRBV7-8 and TRBJ2-5; TRBD2 is a possible D gene (5 bases). This CDR3 has 15 residues. Germline CDR1 SGHVS, CDR2 FQNEAQ. V lost 0 bases and J lost 2, with 10 bases in between. CDR3 sequence: CASSLAGIIQETQYF. The CDR3 DNA is TGTGCCAGCAGCTTAGCCGGGATCATTCAAGAGACCCAGTACTTC.

The V gene is TRBV9, the J gene TRBJ1-2, with 7 bases identical to TRBD1. This CDR3 has 15 amino acids. Unmatched junction bases numbered 6, after V lost 0 bases and J lost 4 bases. The germline V gene encodes CDR1 SGDLS and CDR2 YYNGEE. The CDR3 DNA reads TGTGCCAGCAGCGTAGGTCCAGGGGGTATCTATGGCTACACCTTC. Its translation: CASSVGPGGIYGYTF.

The V and J genes are TRBV18 and TRBJ2-1; 10 nucleotides align to TRBD2. The CDR3 runs to 16 residues. Losses at the gene ends were 3 bases for V and 4 bases for J; bases not matched to a gene: 6. Germline V gene data show CDR1 as KGHSH and CDR2 as LQKENI. CDR3 in amino acids: CASSPLGLAIYNEQFF. In DNA, the CDR3 is TGTGCCAGCTCACCCCTGGGACTAGCGATATACAATGAGCAGTTCTTC. Combining the CDR3 with reference TRBV18 and TRBJ2-1 gives the whole variable domain NAGVMQNPRHLVRRRGQEARLRCSPMKGHSHVYWYRQLPEEGLKFMVYLQKENIIDESGMPKERFSAEFPKEGPSILRIQQVVRGDSAAYFCASSPLGLAIYNEQFFGPGTRLTVL.

To note about this clone: An end of the junction differs from the germline gene, which may be a read error. This chain joins TRBV9 and TRBJ1-2; D ambiguous. There are 14 residues in the CDR3. Looked up from germline, CDR1 is SGDLS and CDR2 is YYNGEE. The CDR3 coding sequence is TGTGCCGGCAGCGTAACCGAAGGAGTAGGTGGCTACACCTTC. It codes for CAGSVTEGVGGYTF. Full variable domain (missing parts from reference TRBV9 and TRBJ1-2): DSGVTQTPKHLITATGQRVTLRCSPRSGDLSVYWYQQSLDQGLQFLIQYYNGEERAKGNILERFSAQQFPDLHSELNLSSLELGDSALYFCAGSVTEGVGGYTFGSGTRLTVV.

Written as DNA, the CDR3 is TGTGCCAGTAGTATGGACACCGTCACAGATACGCAGTATTTT. It encodes CASSMDTVTDTQYF. The chain links TRBV19 to TRBJ2-3; D might be TRBD1 (5 bases). The V and J ends lost 3 bases and 2 bases respectively, with 9 bases between them. Germline loops: CDR1 LNHDA, CDR2 SQIVND (reference sequence). This CDR3 has 14 amino acids.

The CDR3 loop is CASSQTRQGPTEAFF. The DNA for the CDR3 is TGTGCCAGCAGCCAAACTCGACAGGGTCCCACTGAAGCTTTCTTT. The chain employs TRBV7-3 and TRBJ1-1; TRBD1 matches at 7 bases. CDR1 is SGHTA, CDR2 FQGTGA, per germline. The CDR3 is 15 amino acids. J was trimmed by 4 bases and V by 5 bases; bases with no gene match: 10.

The chain couples TRBV19 to TRBJ1-2; 10 bases line up with TRBD1. The V gene end was trimmed by 6 bases and the J gene end by 6 bases; junction bases not matched to a gene: 13. The CDR3 runs to 16 residues. Looked up from germline, CDR1 is LNHDA and CDR2 is SQIVND (reference sequence). The CDR3 nucleotides are TGTGCCAGTAGAATAAACCGGGACAGGGGATGGGATGGCTACACCTTC. Residues: CASRINRDRGWDGYTF.

This clone was recorded only once. V usage is TRBV4-2 and J usage is TRBJ1-5; a weak D match, TRBD1 (5 bases). The CDR3 spans 15 residues. Germline assignment: CDR1 LGHNA and CDR2 YNFKEQ. Trimming removed 4 bases from V and 5 bases from J, with 15 bases in between. The CDR3, as DNA: TGTGCCAGCAGCCCTCTAGAGGGAGGGGATCAGCCCCAGCATTTT. It yields the protein CASSPLEGGDQPQHF.

The chain joins TRBV6-5 to TRBJ1-4; the D gene is possibly TRBD1 (5 bases). This CDR3 region has 15 residues. V was clipped by 2 bases and J by 0 bases, with 7 bases between them. Per germline, CDR1 MNHEY and CDR2 SVGAGI. The CDR3 protein is CASSYAGATNEKLFF. The CDR3 DNA reads TGTGCCAGCAGTTACGCGGGGGCAACTAATGAAAAACTGTTTTTT.

This clone has just a few counts. The chain links TRBV11-3 to TRBJ2-3; TRBD2 agrees at 10 bases. CDR1 is SGHNT and CDR2 is YENEEA in the germline V gene. The CDR3 runs to 17 residues. J gave up 1 base and V 3 bases, and 7 bases lay outside the gene matches. The CDR3 DNA follows: TGTGCCAGCAGCTTTCCGATCGGACTAGCGGGCACAGATACGCAGTATTTT. Protein sequence: CASSFPIGLAGTDTQYF.

Points on this clone: The junction departs from germline at one end; a sequencing error may be responsible. Different DNA sequences within this sample yield the same CDR3. The chain employs TRBV11-2 and TRBJ1-2, with D possibly matching TRBD1 (6 bases). CDR3 length: 17 residues. Germline V gene sequence: CDR1 SGHAT, CDR2 FQNNGV. The CDR3 region has the DNA TGTGCCAGTAGCTTAGTTTGGTCGCGGGGGCGCGACTATGGCTACACCTTC. Its protein product is CASSLVWSRGRDYGYTF.

This clone was seen only a few times. V gene TRBV7-3 combines with J gene TRBJ1-1, with D possibly being TRBD1 (5 bases). The V and J ends lost 3 bases and 4 bases respectively, with 9 bases between them. Germline CDR1 and CDR2: SGHTA and FQGTGA. This CDR3 region has 13 residues. The CDR3 DNA reads as TGTGCCAGCAGCTTCGGGGGGATCACTGAAGCTTTCTTT. This translates into CASSFGGITEAFF.

The J gene is TRBJ1-3, the V gene TRBV20-1; D remains unclear. Per the germline V gene, CDR1 is DFQATT and CDR2 is SNEGSKA (reference sequence). V was shortened by 6 bases and J by 4 bases, with 7 bases between the two germline ends. This CDR3 contains 11 residues. CDR3 coding DNA: TGCAGTGCAATAAAAGGAAACACCATATATTTT. This encodes CSAIKGNTIYF.

This clone was observed once. The CDR3 nucleotides are TGTGCCAGCAGCTTGGAGTTTGGCAGGGGCGGCGAAAAACTGTTTTTT. The encoded protein is CASSLEFGRGGEKLFF. The chain links TRBV5-5 to TRBJ1-4; D perhaps matches TRBD1 (6 bases). Germline CDR1 SGHKS, CDR2 YYEKEE (reference sequence). The ends were cut back, 0 bases at V and 8 bases at J, with 17 bases in the middle. The CDR3 totals 16 residues.

The chain combines TRBV19 with TRBJ2-7, with 9 bases matching TRBD1. The germline V gene has CDR1 LNHDA and CDR2 SQIVND (reference sequence). The J segment lost 6 bases and the V segment lost 6 bases, leaving 9 bases of the junction unmatched. This CDR3 has 14 residues. DNA of the CDR3: TGTGCCAGTAGCCAAGCCGGGACAGGGAGCGAGCAGTACGTC. It translates to CASSQAGTGSEQYV.

This sequence joins TRBV18 and TRBJ2-3; possibly TRBD1 for D (6 bases). This CDR3 is 18 amino acids long. CDR1 is KGHSH and CDR2 is LQKENI in the germline V gene. Deletions cut 1 base from V and 1 base from J, with 18 bases between. The CDR3 nucleotides read TGTGCCAGCTCACCACGAGGCCAGGGGAATGATGGCACAGATACGCAGTATTTT. This sequence encodes CASSPRGQGNDGTDTQYF.

The chain has TRBV5-5 and TRBJ2-2, with D possibly being TRBD1 (6 bases). V was clipped by 4 bases and J by 0 bases, with 13 bases between them. Germline V gene lookup returns CDR1 SGHKS and CDR2 YYEKEE (reference sequence). The CDR3 has 16 residues. For the CDR3, the DNA is TGTGCCAGCAGCCTCGTGGGGACATCGAACACCGGGGAGCTGTTTTTT. Protein sequence: CASSLVGTSNTGELFF.

The rearrangement uses TRBV2 and TRBJ1-1, with 11 bases identical to TRBD1. The CDR3 consists of 15 residues. Germline V lookup: CDR1 SNHLY, CDR2 FYNNEI. V dropped 7 bases and J dropped 4; count of bases not matched to a gene: 8. CDR3 nucleotide sequence: TGTGCCAGCACCCAACTGGGACAGGGGGTCACTGAAGCTTTCTTT. Protein sequence: CASTQLGQGVTEAFF.

The J gene is TRBJ1-1, the V gene TRBV7-6, with TRBD1 identical over 12 bases. The CDR3 has 15 residues. The germline CDR1 and CDR2 sequences are SGHVS and FNYEAQ. The ends lost 4 bases at V and 2 bases at J; junction bases unmatched: 2. CDR3 coding DNA: TGTGCCAGCAGCTCGGGACAGGGGGCTAACACTGAAGCTTTCTTT. Translation: CASSSGQGANTEAFF.

This chain links TRBV10-1 with TRBJ2-7; TRBD1 aligns across 8 bases. Trimming removed 6 bases from V and 2 bases from J; junction bases left unmatched: 6. The CDR3 runs to 14 residues. CDR1 WNHNN and CDR2 SYGVQD come from the germline V gene (reference sequence). The CDR3 DNA is TGCGCCAGCAGGTCACAGGGGGAAACCTACGAGCAGTACGTC. Protein: CASRSQGETYEQYV.

This clone was counted only a few times. CDR3 loop: CASSSGDRAYEQYF. In DNA, the CDR3 is TGTGCCAGCAGTTCTGGCGACAGGGCCTACGAGCAGTACTTC. The chain couples TRBV6-5 to TRBJ2-7, with 7 bases fitting TRBD1. With V trimmed by 4 bases and J by 2 bases, 5 bases remained unmatched. CDR1 MNHEY and CDR2 SVGAGI come from the germline V gene. The CDR3 spans 14 residues.

V is TRBV6-4 and J is TRBJ2-1; TRBD2 matches at 8 bases. Germline V CDR1 and CDR2: MRHNA, SNTAGT. V shed 3 bases, J shed 9 bases, and the junction held 7 bases outside the gene matches. This CDR3 spans 14 amino acids. CDR3 residues: CASSEGLEVGEQFF. The CDR3, as DNA: TGTGCCAGCAGTGAGGGACTAGAGGTGGGTGAGCAGTTCTTC.